Listed below are T cell receptor beta chains from one sample, sequenced in a study of T cell responses to AZD1222 COVID-19 vaccine. Only in-frame clones appear in the TCRdb table, and some are missing; sequencing was by immunoSEQ multiplex PCR. Altogether some 130,000 clones are present, roughly 89% being singletons, with the ten largest covering around 8.6%. The sequenced sample was peripheral blood, obtained on day 0 of AZD1222 vaccination. Receptor source: an adult in good health. Both conserved end residues are part of each CDR3. The D gene is left open where the match is weak. Clone size is shown for a subset of rows, as once, few, many or a class of expanded clone.

V gene	CDR3 length	clone size	J gene	D gene	CDR3 DNA	CDR3 protein
TRBV29-1	15	NA	TRBJ1-2	NA	TGCAGCGTTGACGGGACTGCTACCCGAAACTATGGCTACACCTTC	CSVDGTATRNYGYTF
TRBV13	15	NA	TRBJ1-3	NA	TGTGCCAGCAGCTTAGGCGATTTGCGACGAAACACCATATATTTT	CASSLGDLRRNTIYF
TRBV24-1	15	once	TRBJ2-7	TRBD1	TGTGCCACCAGTAAGACAGGGGCGTCCTCCTACGAGCAGTACTTC	CATSKTGASSYEQYF
TRBV12-3/TRBV12-4	13	NA	TRBJ1-1	NA	TGTGCCAGCAATTTGGAGGTGGGCACTGAAGCTTTCTTT	CASNLEVGTEAFF
TRBV12-3/TRBV12-4	13	once	TRBJ2-5	NA	TGTGCCAGCACTGGGCTAGTTCAAGAGACCCAGTACTTC	CASTGLVQETQYF
TRBV7-8	14	once	TRBJ1-2	NA	TGTGCCAGCAGCACTCTATACAGGGCTTATGGCTACACCTTC	CASSTLYRAYGYTF
TRBV3-1/TRBV3-2	16	NA	TRBJ2-7	TRBD2	TGTGCCAGCAGCCAAGAAGGGACTAGCGGGAGCATGGAGCAGTACTTC	CASSQEGTSGSMEQYF
TRBV5-1	14	NA	TRBJ2-7	NA	TGCGCCAGCAGCTTGGCCGGAGGAACCTACGAGCAGTACTTC	CASSLAGGTYEQYF
TRBV21-1	15	NA	TRBJ1-2	NA	TGTGCCAGCAGCAAATCGGGGGGATGGCACTATGGCTACACCTTC	CASSKSGGWHYGYTF
TRBV7-3	18	NA	TRBJ2-6	NA	TGTGCCAGCAGCTTAATGGGACACACCAGCTCTGGGGCCAACGTCCTGACTTTC	CASSLMGHTSSGANVLTF
TRBV2	13	NA	TRBJ1-5	TRBD1	TGTGCCAGCAGTGGGACAGGGAATCAGCCCCAGCATTTT	CASSGTGNQPQHF
TRBV5-1	17	NA	TRBJ1-1	NA	TGCGCCAGCAGCTTGGCCGAAGCAGGATCCAGCTACACTGAAGCTTTCTTT	CASSLAEAGSSYTEAFF
TRBV2	15	NA	TRBJ2-1	TRBD2	TGTGCCAGCAGACAGACTAGCGGGAGTACTAATGAGCAGTTCTTC	CASRQTSGSTNEQFF
TRBV10-3	15	NA	TRBJ1-3	NA	TGTGCCATCAGTGGTGGGGAGAACTCTGGAAACACCATATATTTT	CAISGGENSGNTIYF
TRBV5-5	16	NA	TRBJ1-4	TRBD1	TGTGCCAGCAGCTTGGGCGTCGGGACAGGGACGGAAAAACTGTTTTTT	CASSLGVGTGTEKLFF
TRBV2	17	NA	TRBJ2-5	TRBD1	TGTGCCAGCAGTGGTCCGGGACAGGGTTCCTTTCTGGAGACCCAGTACTTC	CASSGPGQGSFLETQYF
TRBV5-1	16	NA	TRBJ2-1	NA	TGCGCCAGCAGCCCCCTGGGGGCGGGCCGGTCCAATGAGCAGTTCTTC	CASSPLGAGRSNEQFF
TRBV5-4	16	NA	TRBJ2-3	TRBD2	TGTGCCAGCAGCCGCGGACTAGCGGGAGAGGCAGATACGCAGTATTTT	CASSRGLAGEADTQYF
TRBV14	17	NA	TRBJ2-1	NA	TGTGCCAGCAGCCAAGATTTGTTAGCGGAGCCCTACAATGAGCAGTTCTTC	CASSQDLLAEPYNEQFF
TRBV7-2	13	NA	TRBJ2-7	TRBD1	TGTGCCAGCAGCTTTGGGACAGGGCTCGAGCAGTACTTC	CASSFGTGLEQYF
TRBV6-5	16	NA	TRBJ1-2	NA	TGTGCCAGCAGTTACGTGCCGGGGCCATCCCCCCGTGGCTACACCTTC	CASSYVPGPSPRGYTF
TRBV9	13	NA	TRBJ1-1	NA	TGTGCCAGCAGCCTAACCAGGGACACTGAAGCTTTCTTT	CASSLTRDTEAFF
TRBV6-5	14	NA	TRBJ1-1	TRBD1	TGTGCCACCATCCGTCACAGGGGGCGAACTGAAGCTTTCTTT	CATIRHRGRTEAFF
TRBV20-1	11	NA	TRBJ2-7	NA	TGCAGTGCTAGCCCCTCAGACAGTGGGTACTTC	CSASPSDSGYF
TRBV27	14	NA	TRBJ1-2	NA	TGTGCCAGCAGTTTATCTGGTCAGGGGAATGGCTACACCTTC	CASSLSGQGNGYTF
TRBV5-6	15	NA	TRBJ1-2	NA	TGTGCCAGCAGCTTTTTGGGGGACCCTAACTATGGCTACACCTTC	CASSFLGDPNYGYTF
TRBV28	12	NA	TRBJ1-1	NA	TGTGCCAGCAGTCCCCGGGACACTGAAGCTTTCTTT	CASSPRDTEAFF
TRBV4-2	16	NA	TRBJ2-3	TRBD2	TGTGCCAGCAGCCAAGACCTAGCGGGAGTTACAGATACGCAGTATTTT	CASSQDLAGVTDTQYF
TRBV12-5	12	NA	TRBJ1-2	NA	TGTGCTAGTGGTTTGTACACAGGAGGCTACACCTTC	CASGLYTGGYTF